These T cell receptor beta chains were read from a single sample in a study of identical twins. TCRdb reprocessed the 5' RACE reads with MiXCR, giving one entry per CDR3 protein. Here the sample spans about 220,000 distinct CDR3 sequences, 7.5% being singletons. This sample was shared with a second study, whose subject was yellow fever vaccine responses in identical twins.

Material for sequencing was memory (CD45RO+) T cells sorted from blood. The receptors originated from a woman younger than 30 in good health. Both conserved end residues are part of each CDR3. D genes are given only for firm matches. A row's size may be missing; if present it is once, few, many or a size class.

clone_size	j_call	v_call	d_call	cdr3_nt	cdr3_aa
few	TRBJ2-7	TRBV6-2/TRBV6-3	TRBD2	TGTGCCAGCAGCCAATATACTAGCGGGAGGCGAAACGAGCAGTACTTC	CASSQYTSGRRNEQYF
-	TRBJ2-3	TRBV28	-	TGTGCCAGCAGTTTGACGGGTAGTAGGGATACGCAGTATTTT	CASSLTGSRDTQYF
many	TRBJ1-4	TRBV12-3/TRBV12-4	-	TGTGCCAGCAGTCCGGGGACTATCACAACTAATGAAAAACTGTTTTTT	CASSPGTITTNEKLFF
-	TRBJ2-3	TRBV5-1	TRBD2	TGCGCCAGCAGATGGACTAGCGGAAGCACAGATACGCAGTATTTT	CASRWTSGSTDTQYF
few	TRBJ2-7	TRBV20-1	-	TGCAGTGCTAGAGAGGTGTCCGGGGCCGACTACGAGCAGTACTTC	CSAREVSGADYEQYF
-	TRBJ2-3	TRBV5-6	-	TGTGCCAGCAGCTTGGGCGTCCCTACAGGGAGGCGGGGTGGCACAGATACGCAGTATTTT	CASSLGVPTGRRGGTDTQYF
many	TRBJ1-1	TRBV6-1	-	TGTGCCAGCAGTAAAGGACGGCCAGCCACTGAAGCTTTCTTT	CASSKGRPATEAFF
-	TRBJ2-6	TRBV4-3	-	TGCGCCAGCAGCCAAGACGAAGGGGGGCGGACCGGGGCCAACGTCCTGACTTTC	CASSQDEGGRTGANVLTF
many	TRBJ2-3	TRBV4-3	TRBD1	TGCGCCAGCAGCCTCGGGACAGGGGAAAGGGATACGCAGTATTTT	CASSLGTGERDTQYF
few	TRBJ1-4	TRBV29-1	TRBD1	TGCAGCGCGGGACAGCACGCAACTAATGAAAAACTGTTTTTT	CSAGQHATNEKLFF
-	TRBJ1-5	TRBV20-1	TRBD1	TGCAGTGCCAAGCAGGGGGCAGGTCAGCCCCAGCATTTT	CSAKQGAGQPQHF
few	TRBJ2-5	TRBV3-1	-	TGTGCCAGCAGCCAAAAGGGGGAGACCCAGTACTTC	CASSQKGETQYF
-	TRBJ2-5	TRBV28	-	TGTGCCAGCAGTCCTCTGTACCGCCTCCAAGAGACCCAGTACTTC	CASSPLYRLQETQYF
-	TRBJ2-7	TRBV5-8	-	TGTGCCAGCAGTAACCTTATAATCTACGAGCAGTACTTC	CASSNLIIYEQYF
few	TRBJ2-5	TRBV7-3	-	TGTGCCAGCAGCTTAACGGGCAGGTCGTACCAAGAGACCCAGTACTTC	CASSLTGRSYQETQYF
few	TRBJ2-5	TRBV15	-	TGTGCCACCAGCAGAGATGGGGAAGAGACCCAGTACTTC	CATSRDGEETQYF
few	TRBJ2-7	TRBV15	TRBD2	TGTGCCACCAGCAGAGATAGGGCTAGCGGCTACGAGCAGTACTTC	CATSRDRASGYEQYF
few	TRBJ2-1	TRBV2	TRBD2	TGTGCCAGCAGTCCCGGGGGGACCTCCTACAATGAGCAGTTCTTC	CASSPGGTSYNEQFF
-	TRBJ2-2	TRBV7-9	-	TGTGCCAGCAGGTTTCCAGGGTTCACCGGGGAGCTGTTTTTT	CASRFPGFTGELFF
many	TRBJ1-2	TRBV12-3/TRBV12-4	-	TGTGCCAGCAGTTTATCTCCCGAAGGGGGCTACACCTTC	CASSLSPEGGYTF
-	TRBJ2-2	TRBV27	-	TGTGCCAGCACCAAAAGCGGGAACACCGGGGAGCTGTTTTTT	CASTKSGNTGELFF
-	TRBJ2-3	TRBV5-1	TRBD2	TGCGCCAGCCGAAGGGGCGGGGAGGGCTCCACAGATACGCAGTATTTT	CASRRGGEGSTDTQYF
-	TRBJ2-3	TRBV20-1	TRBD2	TGCAGTGCTAGAGATGGGGGACTAGCGGGAGTTGCAGATACGCAGTATTTT	CSARDGGLAGVADTQYF
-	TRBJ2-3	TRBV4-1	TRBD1	TGCGCCAGCAGCCGCTTCCCGGGACAGCCATTCACAGATACGCAGTATTTT	CASSRFPGQPFTDTQYF
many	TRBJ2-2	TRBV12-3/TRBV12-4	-	TGTGCCAGCAGTTTAAGGGAGGCTACCGGGGAGCTGTTTTTT	CASSLREATGELFF
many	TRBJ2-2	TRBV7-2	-	TGTGCCAGCAGCTTACTAGGTTCGAACACCGGGGAGCTGTTTTTT	CASSLLGSNTGELFF
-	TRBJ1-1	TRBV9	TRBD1	TGTGCCAGCAGCGTTCAGGGGGCGCGGAACACTGAAGCTTTCTTT	CASSVQGARNTEAFF
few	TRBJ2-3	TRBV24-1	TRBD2	TGTGCCACCAGTGACACCGGGACTAGCGGGAGTAGCACAGATACGCAGTATTTT	CATSDTGTSGSSTDTQYF
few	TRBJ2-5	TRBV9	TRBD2	TGTGCCAGCAGCCAGGGGCAGCTAGCGGGCCAAGAGACCCAGTACTTC	CASSQGQLAGQETQYF
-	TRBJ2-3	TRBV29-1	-	TGCAGCGTTCTCCTCCCCCCAGATACGCAGTATTTT	CSVLLPPDTQYF
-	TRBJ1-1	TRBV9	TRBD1	TGTGCCAGCAGCGTAGGGTTAAGGGGGCTGACTGAAGCTTTCTTT	CASSVGLRGLTEAFF
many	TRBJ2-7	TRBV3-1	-	TGTGCCAGCAGCCAAGCCGCCTACGAGCAGTACTTC	CASSQAAYEQYF
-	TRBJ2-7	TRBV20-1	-	TGCAGTGCAGAAAGGGGGGGAGACGAGCAGTACTTC	CSAERGGDEQYF
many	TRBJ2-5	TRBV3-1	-	TGTGCCAGCAGCCAAAGGACCACCCAAGAGACCCAGTACTTC	CASSQRTTQETQYF
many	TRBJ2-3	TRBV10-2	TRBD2	TGCGCCAGCAGGACTAGCGGGGGTGGCACAGATACGCAGTATTTT	CASRTSGGGTDTQYF